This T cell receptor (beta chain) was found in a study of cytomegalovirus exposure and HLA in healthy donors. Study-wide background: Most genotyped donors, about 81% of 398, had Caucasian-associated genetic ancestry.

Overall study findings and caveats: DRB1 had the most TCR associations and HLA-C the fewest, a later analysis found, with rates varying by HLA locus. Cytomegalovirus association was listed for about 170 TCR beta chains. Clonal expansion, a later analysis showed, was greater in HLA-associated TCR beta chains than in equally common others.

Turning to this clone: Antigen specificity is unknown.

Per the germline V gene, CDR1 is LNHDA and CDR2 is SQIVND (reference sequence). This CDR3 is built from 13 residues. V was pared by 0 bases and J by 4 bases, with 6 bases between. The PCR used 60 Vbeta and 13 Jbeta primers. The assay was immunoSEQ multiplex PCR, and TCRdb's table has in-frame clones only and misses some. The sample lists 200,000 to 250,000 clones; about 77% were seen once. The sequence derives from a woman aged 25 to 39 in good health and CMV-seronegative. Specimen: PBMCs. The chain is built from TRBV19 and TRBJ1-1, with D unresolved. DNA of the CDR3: TGTGCCAGTAGTATAGAGAGGGTCACTGAAGCTTTCTTT. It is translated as CASSIERVTEAFF. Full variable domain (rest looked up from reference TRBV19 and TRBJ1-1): DGGITQSPKYLFRKEGQNVTLSCEQNLNHDAMYWYRQDPGQGLRLIYYSQIVNDFQKGDIAEGYSVSREKKESFPLTVTSAQKNPTAFYLCASSIERVTEAFFGQGTRLTVV.